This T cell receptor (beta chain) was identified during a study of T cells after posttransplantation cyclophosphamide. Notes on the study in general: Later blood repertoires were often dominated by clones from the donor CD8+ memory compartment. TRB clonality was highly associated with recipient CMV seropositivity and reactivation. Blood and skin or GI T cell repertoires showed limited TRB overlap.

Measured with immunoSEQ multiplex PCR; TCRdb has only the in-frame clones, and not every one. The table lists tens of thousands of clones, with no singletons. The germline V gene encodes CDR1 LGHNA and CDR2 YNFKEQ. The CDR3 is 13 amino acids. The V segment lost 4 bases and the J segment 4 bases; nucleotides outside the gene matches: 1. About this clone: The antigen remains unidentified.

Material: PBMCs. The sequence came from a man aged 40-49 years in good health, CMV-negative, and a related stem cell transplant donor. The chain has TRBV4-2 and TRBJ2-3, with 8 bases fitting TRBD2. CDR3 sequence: CASSPAGADTQYF. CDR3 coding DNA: TGTGCCAGCAGCCCAGCGGGAGCAGATACGCAGTATTTT.